This entry lists 19 T cell receptor beta chains sequenced from one sample in a study of T cell responses to AZD1222 COVID-19 vaccine (dated by TCRdb to the early 2020s). The library came from the immunoSEQ multiplex PCR assay. Not all clones reach the TCRdb copy of this immuneACCESS table, which keeps in-frame sequences only. Checked studies attribute under half of the gap to unresolved V genes and leave the rest unexplained. The sample table records approximately 150,000 clones; 85% to 95% of these occur just once. Jointly, the top ten make up around 10% of the sample. The time point label corresponds to: sample from adult after SARS-CoV-2 infection, after symptom onset. The specimen comprised peripheral blood, sampled after recovery from COVID-19. Source of these receptors: an adult who had recovered from COVID-19.

The chain carries TRBV28 and TRBJ1-2; D not certain. Germline CDR1 is MDHEN and CDR2 is SYDVKM. Trimming pared 3 bases from V and 0 bases from J, leaving 5 bases between. The CDR3 totals 13 residues. The CDR3 bases are TGTGCCAGCAGTTTGATGGCTAACTATGGCTACACCTTC. This translates into CASSLMANYGYTF.

V is TRBV9 and J is TRBJ2-1, with 7 bases matching TRBD1. Trimming at V came to 0 bases and at J to 3 bases, leaving 9 bases not matched to a gene. CDR1 and CDR2 (germline): SGDLS, YYNGEE. The CDR3 is made up of 17 amino acids. Here the CDR3 reads CASSVDPRGTVYNEQFF. The CDR3 DNA follows: TGTGCCAGCAGCGTAGATCCTCGAGGGACAGTCTACAATGAGCAGTTCTTC.

This chain uses TRBV2 with TRBJ2-3, with 7 positions matching TRBD2. Germline loops: CDR1 SNHLY, CDR2 FYNNEI. After removal of 6 bases from V and 5 bases from J, the junction contained 2 bases not matched to a gene. CDR3 length equals 12 residues. The DNA of the CDR3 is TGTGCCAGCAGGGAGCGGGGAGATACGCAGTATTTT. Amino acid sequence: CASRERGDTQYF.

The J gene is TRBJ2-7, the V gene TRBV7-8; D is perhaps TRBD2 (6 bases). This CDR3 spans 14 amino acids. The V end was cut by 3 bases, the J end by 4 bases, with 13 bases between. Germline CDR1 reads SGHVS; CDR2 reads FQNEAQ. CDR3 DNA: TGTGCCAGCAGCTTTGGAGGGAGTGATTACGAGCAGTACTTC. Translating gives CASSFGGSDYEQYF.

The rearrangement joins TRBV21-1 to TRBJ2-7; TRBD2, the D gene given by the table, was not confirmed from the DNA. TRBV21-1 is a listed pseudogene. This CDR3 region has 19 residues. CDR3 DNA: TGTGCCAGCAGCAAAGATTCCCTACGAAGAGGGCTCCAGCCCTGCGAGCAGTACTTC. This translates into CASSKDSLRRGLQPCEQYF.

This chain links TRBV12-3 or TRBV12-4 with TRBJ1-5, with TRBD1 matching over 7 bases. The CDR3 is 13 residues long. Germline trimming cut 4 bases from V and 4 bases from J; bases unmatched to any gene: 1. The CDR3 here is CASSSQGNQPQHF. CDR3 DNA sequence: TGTGCCAGCAGTTCACAGGGGAATCAGCCCCAGCATTTT.

This clone has a handful of counts. The chain couples TRBV3-1 (or the pseudogene TRBV3-2) to TRBJ1-1; D is perhaps TRBD1 (6 bases). Germline CDR1 reads LGHDT; CDR2 reads YNNKEL (reference sequence). CDR3 length: 14 amino acids. Trimming left V 5 bases short and J 4 bases short, with 14 bases between. The CDR3 coding sequence is TGTGCCAGCAGCGCTACCACAGGGAGCACTGAAGCTTTCTTT. Protein sequence: CASSATTGSTEAFF.

The chain combines TRBV7-2 with TRBJ2-7; D is perhaps TRBD2 (5 bases). The CDR3 totals 17 residues. V was pared by 5 bases and J by 0 bases, with 20 bases between. Germline values: CDR1 SGHTA, CDR2 FQGNSA. CDR3 residues: CASSPRLGLGSSYEQYF. The CDR3 nucleotides read TGTGCCAGCAGCCCTAGGTTAGGGTTGGGGAGCTCCTACGAGCAGTACTTC.

V gene TRBV2 combines with J gene TRBJ1-2; D is ambiguous. The germline gives CDR1 SNHLY, CDR2 FYNNEI. Deletions cut 8 bases from V and 8 bases from J, with 24 bases between. The CDR3 spans 15 residues. The CDR3 protein is CASCKPGLGTTGYTF. The CDR3 DNA follows: TGTGCCAGCTGCAAACCGGGCCTAGGAACAACAGGCTACACCTTC.

The chain employs TRBV5-8 and TRBJ2-1, with D uncertain. V lost 0 bases and J lost 3, with 19 bases in between. The CDR3 is 18 residues long. Germline V gives CDR1 SGHTS, CDR2 YDEGEE. The chain's CDR3 is CASSLAPWVSPNYNEQFF. CDR3 bases: TGTGCCAGCAGCTTGGCCCCGTGGGTCTCCCCTAACTACAATGAGCAGTTCTTC.

The rearrangement uses TRBV5-1 and TRBJ2-7; D is ambiguous. V was trimmed by 5 bases and J by 1 base, leaving 13 bases between them. The CDR3 covers 14 residues. CDR1 is SGHRS and CDR2 is YFSETQ in the germline V gene. The CDR3 sequence: CASSPDRVSYEQYF. CDR3 nucleotides: TGCGCCAGCAGTCCCGACCGGGTGTCCTACGAGCAGTACTTC.

The rearrangement links TRBV19 to TRBJ2-5, with 8 bases aligning to TRBD1. The CDR3 extends over 14 amino acids. V gave up 3 bases and J gave up 1 base; unmatched junction bases: 1. Germline CDR1 is LNHDA and CDR2 is SQIVND (reference sequence). CDR3 amino acids: CASSMGQAQETQYF. As DNA, the CDR3 is TGTGCCAGTAGTATGGGACAGGCCCAAGAGACCCAGTACTTC.

The V call is TRBV6-2 or TRBV6-3, the J call TRBJ2-5; D gene unclear. V dropped 4 bases and J dropped 1 base, with 13 bases sitting between them. The CDR3 extends over 15 amino acids. Germline V lookup: CDR1 MNHEY, CDR2 SVGEGT. The CDR3 sequence: CASSSDVKFQETQYF. CDR3 nucleotide sequence: TGTGCCAGCAGTTCCGATGTGAAATTCCAAGAGACCCAGTACTTC.

The rearrangement joins TRBV29-1 to TRBJ2-5, with D perhaps matching TRBD1 (6 bases). The germline V gene has CDR1 SQVTM and CDR2 ANQGSEA. This CDR3 is built from 14 residues. V shed 4 bases and J shed 9 bases, with 21 bases lying between them. The CDR3 coding sequence is TGCAGCGTTGGGGGCACCAGGGGTACCGTGTCCCAGTACTTC. Protein: CSVGGTRGTVSQYF.

V is TRBV29-1 and J is TRBJ1-1, with no clear D. Germline values: CDR1 SQVTM, CDR2 ANQGSEA. This CDR3 is built from 12 residues. V dropped 6 bases and J dropped 2 bases, with 10 bases sitting between them. The CDR3 nucleotides read TGCAGCGTCCAGGTGGGAAACACTGAAGCTTTCTTT. It codes for CSVQVGNTEAFF. The full variable domain, completed using reference TRBV29-1 and TRBJ1-1, is SAVISQKPSRDICQRGTSLTIQCQVDSQVTMMFWYRQQPGQSLTLIATANQGSEATYESGFVIDKFPISRPNLTFSTLTVSNMSPEDSSIYLCSVQVGNTEAFFGQGTRLTVV.

The chain carries TRBV15 and TRBJ1-1; 7 positions agree with TRBD1. With V trimmed by 5 bases and J by 3 bases, 6 bases remained unmatched. CDR3 size: 14 residues. CDR1 is LNHNV and CDR2 is YYDKDF in the germline V gene (reference sequence). CDR3 loop: CATSQGGWDTEAFF. CDR3 sequence (DNA): TGTGCCACCAGCCAAGGGGGCTGGGACACTGAAGCTTTCTTT.

The chain uses TRBV28 and TRBJ2-7; no clear D gene. Germline V gene data show CDR1 as MDHEN and CDR2 as SYDVKM. The CDR3 sequence is 13 residues long. V was trimmed by 6 bases and J by 0 bases, leaving 9 bases between them. CDR3 region: CASRDVNSYEQYF. The CDR3 DNA sequence: TGTGCCAGCAGGGACGTGAACTCCTACGAGCAGTACTTC.

The V call is TRBV11-2, the J call TRBJ2-5; TRBD2 might be the D (5 bases). From germline, CDR1 is SGHAT and CDR2 FQNNGV. The CDR3 extends over 17 amino acids. V was clipped by 0 bases and J by 0 bases, with 14 bases between them. The CDR3 region has the DNA TGTGCCAGCAGCTTAGATCTGGGCGGGCCCGACCAAGAGACCCAGTACTTC. This sequence encodes CASSLDLGGPDQETQYF.

This sequence joins TRBV6-6 and TRBJ1-1, with 8 bases fitting TRBD1. CDR3 length: 15 residues. Germline lookup yields CDR1 MNHNY and CDR2 SVGAGI (reference sequence). Losses at the gene ends were 7 bases for V and 5 bases for J; bases not matched to a gene: 12. Here the CDR3 reads CASKSYRGNVTEAFF. CDR3 DNA sequence: TGTGCCAGCAAATCATACAGGGGGAATGTGACTGAAGCTTTCTTT.